The sequence of this T cell receptor (beta chain) was determined in a study of OX40 agonist ivuxolimab in advanced cancers. Repertoires were generated with immunoSEQ multiplex PCR, while TCRdb's copy carries only in-frame clones and drops some. The sample lists roughly 69,000 clones, about 90% occurring once. CDR1 and CDR2 from the germline V gene are GTSNPN and SVGIG (reference sequence). The V gene lost 3 bases and the J gene lost 2 bases, with 10 bases spanning the gap. The CDR3 consists of 13 residues. The specimen comprised CD4+ or CD8+ T cells sorted from blood, sampled in a trial of the OX40 agonist ivuxolimab. The TCR sequence derives from an adult with an advanced solid tumor such as melanoma, head and neck, liver or kidney cancer. The chain has TRBV30 and TRBJ1-2, with D maybe TRBD1 (5 bases). The CDR3 protein is CAWRAWGNYGYTF. The DNA of the CDR3 is TGTGCCTGGAGGGCCTGGGGGAACTATGGCTACACCTTC. Full variable domain (remainder filled in from reference TRBV30 and TRBJ1-2): SQTIHQWPATLVQPVGSPLSLECTVEGTSNPNLYWYRQAAGRGLQLLFYSVGIGQISSEVPQNLSASRPQDRQFILSSKKLLLSDSGFYLCAWRAWGNYGYTFGSGTRLTVV.